What follows are 17 T cell receptor beta chains derived from one specimen sequenced in a study of Ad26.COV2.S vaccination and SARS-CoV-2 variants. Treatment reported: around 19 received Ad26.COV2.S at low or high dose, single or two shots; 5 received placebo; per-sample allocation not given. Collection of the samples took place on day 63 after the first injection of vaccine or placebo. Data came from immunoSEQ multiplex PCR; TCRdb stores just in-frame clones and leaves some out. Of roughly 300,000 clones listed, 88% are singletons. Specimen: peripheral blood, collected in a trial of Ad26.COV2.S vaccine versus placebo. The receptors derive from a person between 18 and 65 years old who received the Ad26.COV2.S COVID-19 vaccine or a placebo.

This rearrangement joins TRBV14 to TRBJ1-6; D is perhaps TRBD1 (5 bases). V was shortened by 6 bases and J by 6 bases, with 12 bases between the two germline ends. The CDR3 runs 14 residues. CDR1 is SGHDN and CDR2 is FVKESK in the germline V gene. The DNA for the CDR3 is TGTGCCAGCAGTCTCGGGACTTTTAATTCACCCCTCCACTTT. As protein: CASSLGTFNSPLHF.

The rearrangement uses TRBV30 and TRBJ1-3; TRBD1 aligns across 9 bases. This CDR3 is 14 amino acids long. V was clipped by 1 base and J by 6 bases; unmatched bases: 4. Germline V gene data show CDR1 as GTSNPN and CDR2 as SVGIG (reference sequence). In DNA form, the CDR3 reads TGTGCCTGGAGTGATACAGGGGGCCCAAACACCATATATTTT. Translation gives CAWSDTGGPNTIYF. The variable domain in full, completed from reference TRBV30 and TRBJ1-3, reads SQTIHQWPATLVQPVGSPLSLECTVEGTSNPNLYWYRQAAGRGLQLLFYSVGIGQISSEVPQNLSASRPQDRQFILSSKKLLLSDSGFYLCAWSDTGGPNTIYFGEGSWLTVV.

This chain uses TRBV27 with TRBJ1-5; D is perhaps TRBD1 (5 bases). The V end lost 6 bases, the J end lost 2 bases, and 11 bases lay between the germline ends. Germline CDR1 reads MNHEY; CDR2 reads SMNVEV (reference sequence). The CDR3 runs to 14 residues. Here the CDR3 reads CASRIGVGNQPQHF. The CDR3 DNA reads TGTGCCAGCAGAATAGGGGTCGGCAATCAGCCCCAGCATTTT.

V gene TRBV19 combines with J gene TRBJ2-2, with D tentatively TRBD1 (5 bases). CDR1 is LNHDA, CDR2 SQIVND, per germline (reference sequence). This CDR3 region has 12 residues. V lost 10 bases and J 5 bases, leaving 11 bases between the germline ends. CDR3 region: CAIQKGTGELFF. DNA of the CDR3: TGTGCCATACAGAAGGGGACCGGGGAGCTGTTTTTT.

The V gene is TRBV3-1 (or the pseudogene TRBV3-2), the J gene TRBJ1-4; D unclear. V was clipped by 3 bases and J by 7 bases, with 3 bases between them. The CDR3 is 11 residues long. Germline loops: CDR1 LGHDT, CDR2 YNNKEL (reference sequence). The CDR3 loop is CASSQVEKLFF. CDR3 in DNA: TGTGCCAGCAGCCAGGTTGAAAAACTGTTTTTT.

V and J are TRBV3-1 (or the pseudogene TRBV3-2) and TRBJ2-2, with D possibly matching TRBD1 (5 bases). The CDR3 spans 17 residues. Germline assignment: CDR1 LGHDT and CDR2 YNNKEL (reference sequence). Between the trimmed V and J ends, which lost 4 bases and 4 bases, there was a span of 19 bases. The CDR3 DNA reads as TGTGCCAGCAGCCCAAAAGGACAACTGCGAGCCACCGGGGAGCTGTTTTTT. It translates to CASSPKGQLRATGELFF.

The chain joins TRBV28 to TRBJ1-1; no clear D gene. The CDR3 runs 15 residues. Germline-derived CDR1 and CDR2 are MDHEN and SYDVKM. V was trimmed by 7 bases and J by 6 bases, leaving 21 bases between them. In DNA, the CDR3 is TGTGCCAGCAATAAGATGCCTATTCTGGCCCCTGAAGCTTTCTTT. It is translated as CASNKMPILAPEAFF.

The rearrangement uses TRBV6-4 and TRBJ2-2, with D possibly TRBD2 on 6 matching bases. Looked up from germline, CDR1 is MRHNA and CDR2 is SNTAGT. Trimming cost V 7 bases and J 7 bases, with 16 bases left between them. The CDR3 spans 14 residues. CDR3 sequence (DNA): TGTGCCAGCATTATCCGGGGGTCGATCGGGGAGCTGTTTTTT. This translates into CASIIRGSIGELFF.

The V call is TRBV7-9, the J call TRBJ1-1; D ambiguous. Trimming removed 3 bases at V and 3 bases at J, with 8 bases between. Germline V gene lookup returns CDR1 SEHNR and CDR2 FQNEAQ (reference sequence). This CDR3 region has 13 residues. The CDR3 reads CASSFQYHTEAFF. The CDR3 nucleotides read TGTGCCAGCAGCTTTCAGTATCACACTGAAGCTTTCTTT.

This chain connects TRBV30 to TRBJ2-2, with 8 positions matching TRBD1. The germline V gene encodes CDR1 GTSNPN and CDR2 SVGIG (reference sequence). The length of the CDR3 is 16 residues. V shed 1 base, J shed 3 bases, and the junction held 7 bases outside the gene matches. CDR3 sequence: CAWSDLGTGYTGELFF. CDR3 sequence (DNA): TGTGCCTGGAGTGACTTAGGGACAGGATACACCGGGGAGCTGTTTTTT.

The genes are TRBV11-2 and TRBJ2-7, with D unresolved. The V gene lost 6 bases and the J gene lost 3 bases, with 6 bases spanning the gap. Looked up from germline, CDR1 is SGHAT and CDR2 is FQNNGV. CDR3 size: 11 residues. The CDR3 is CASRWGYEQYF. CDR3 coding DNA: TGTGCCAGCAGGTGGGGCTACGAGCAGTACTTC. Full variable domain (remainder filled in from reference TRBV11-2 and TRBJ2-7): EAGVAQSPRYKIIEKRQSVAFWCNPISGHATLYWYQQILGQGPKLLIQFQNNGVVDDSQLPKDRFSAERLKGVDSTLKIQPAKLEDSAVYLCASRWGYEQYFGPGTRLTVT.

The chain is built from TRBV28 and TRBJ1-6; D is unclear. Deletions cut 3 bases from V and 13 bases from J, with 7 bases between. The CDR3 runs to 11 residues. Germline lookup yields CDR1 MDHEN and CDR2 SYDVKM. In DNA form, the CDR3 reads TGTGCCAGCAGTTTCAAAGAGCCCCTCCACTTT. Translating it yields CASSFKEPLHF.

This chain uses TRBV13 with TRBJ2-7, with D perhaps TRBD2 (5 bases). The CDR3 sequence is 15 residues long. The germline V gene encodes CDR1 PRHDT and CDR2 FYEKMQ (reference sequence). V lost 9 bases to trimming and J lost 2 bases, with 20 bases between them. The CDR3 coding sequence is TGTGCCAGGGTCGAGGGTGGATCCGAGCCCTACGAGCAGTACTTC. This translates into CARVEGGSEPYEQYF.

J is TRBJ2-7 and V is TRBV9, with 12 bases fitting TRBD2. The V and J ends lost 0 bases and 8 bases, in that order; junction bases with no gene match: 3. This CDR3 spans 14 amino acids. CDR1 is SGDLS, CDR2 YYNGEE, per germline. The CDR3 protein is CASSVVLAGGKQYF. The CDR3 DNA reads as TGTGCCAGCAGCGTAGTACTAGCGGGAGGCAAGCAGTACTTC. The whole variable domain, filled in from reference TRBV9 and TRBJ2-7, reads DSGVTQTPKHLITATGQRVTLRCSPRSGDLSVYWYQQSLDQGLQFLIQYYNGEERAKGNILERFSAQQFPDLHSELNLSSLELGDSALYFCASSVVLAGGKQYFGPGTRLTVT.

The rearrangement joins TRBV28 to TRBJ1-2; 7 nucleotides line up with TRBD1. CDR3 length: 13 residues. V lost 5 bases to trimming and J lost 4 bases; unmatched junction nucleotides: 4. CDR1 and CDR2 from the germline V gene are MDHEN and SYDVKM. In DNA, the CDR3 is TGTGCCAGCAGTAGACAGGGAGGCTATGGCTACACCTTC. It specifies CASSRQGGYGYTF.

The chain carries TRBV29-1 and TRBJ2-2; no firm D call. V was pared by 2 bases and J by 1 base, with 8 bases between. The CDR3 is 14 amino acids. Germline V gives CDR1 SQVTM, CDR2 ANQGSEA. The CDR3 nucleotides read TGCAGCGTTGAAAGACACCAGAACACCGGGGAGCTGTTTTTT. Translation gives CSVERHQNTGELFF.

The chain recombines TRBV5-1 with TRBJ2-3; possible D gene TRBD2, 6 bases. There are 17 residues in the CDR3. V dropped 0 bases and J dropped 4 bases, with 18 bases sitting between them. Germline assignment: CDR1 SGHRS and CDR2 YFSETQ. The CDR3, as DNA: TGCGCCAGCAGCTTGGGGGGCGGCGGGGCCTCCGCAGATACGCAGTATTTT. Translated, it gives CASSLGGGGASADTQYF.